Listed here are 23 T cell receptor beta chains from one sample, sequenced in a study of shared clonotypes between healthy human individuals. Clones were read by immunoSEQ multiplex PCR, and TCRdb kept only the in-frame ones, dropping some. The sample holds approximately 480,000 clones, 75% to 80% seen once. Sequencing was done on a sample of PBMCs. All receptors derive from a middle-aged woman in good health. Some clones in this sample may be carry-over from other donors' samples.

The J gene is TRBJ2-1, the V gene TRBV18; 8 bases match TRBD2. Trimming at V came to 1 base and at J to 9 bases, leaving 8 bases not matched to a gene. The germline V gene has CDR1 KGHSH and CDR2 LQKENI. The CDR3 is 15 amino acids. The DNA of the CDR3 is TGTGCCAGCTCACCACTCAAAAGCGGGAGTAGTGAGCAGTTCTTC. Its protein product is CASSPLKSGSSEQFF. Full variable domain (missing parts from reference TRBV18 and TRBJ2-1): NAGVMQNPRHLVRRRGQEARLRCSPMKGHSHVYWYRQLPEEGLKFMVYLQKENIIDESGMPKERFSAEFPKEGPSILRIQQVVRGDSAAYFCASSPLKSGSSEQFFGPGTRLTVL.

The chain employs TRBV28 and TRBJ2-5; D is possibly TRBD1 (6 bases). From germline, CDR1 is MDHEN and CDR2 SYDVKM. CDR3 length: 14 amino acids. The ends were cut back, 3 bases at V and 4 bases at J, with 12 bases in the middle. The CDR3 DNA is TGTGCCAGCAGTTTCCCACAGGGCAGAGAGACCCAGTACTTC. It specifies CASSFPQGRETQYF.

The J gene is TRBJ2-2, the V gene TRBV7-2, with 8 bases aligning to TRBD2. V lost 2 bases to trimming and J lost 6 bases; unmatched junction nucleotides: 5. The CDR3 length is 15 residues. Germline CDR1 is SGHTA and CDR2 is FQGNSA. The CDR3: CASSLLASGSGELFF. In DNA, the CDR3 is TGTGCCAGCAGCTTACTAGCTAGCGGGTCCGGGGAGCTGTTTTTT.

The chain couples TRBV27 to TRBJ1-5; D gene unclear. The CDR3 spans 19 residues. The ends were cut back, 5 bases at V and 0 bases at J, with 23 bases in the middle. Per germline, CDR1 MNHEY and CDR2 SMNVEV (reference sequence). This CDR3 is CASSHQFGGEDSSNQPQHF. The CDR3, as DNA: TGTGCCAGCAGTCACCAGTTCGGAGGCGAGGATTCTAGCAATCAGCCCCAGCATTTT.

This clone was recorded only once. The V call is TRBV5-6, the J call TRBJ2-5, with D maybe TRBD2 (7 bases). This CDR3 has 14 amino acids. V gave up 0 bases and J gave up 5 bases, with 11 bases separating them. The germline V gene encodes CDR1 SGHDT and CDR2 YYEEEE. CDR3 in amino acids: CASSLGWGGETQYF. The CDR3 coding sequence is TGTGCCAGCAGCTTGGGGTGGGGGGGCGAGACCCAGTACTTC.

The chain is built from TRBV10-3 and TRBJ1-3; D is undetermined. Germline-derived CDR1 and CDR2 are ENHRY and SYGVKD. V was pared by 4 bases and J by 2 bases, with 12 bases between. The CDR3 sequence is 15 residues long. The CDR3 is CAISGQTPPGNTIYF. CDR3 sequence (DNA): TGTGCCATCAGTGGCCAAACACCCCCTGGAAACACCATATATTTT.

With regard to this clone: The same CDR3 is also encoded by other DNA sequences in this sample. This rearrangement joins TRBV2 to TRBJ2-5, with 7 bases matching TRBD1. Trimming cost V 3 bases and J 5 bases; bases outside gene matches: 0. The CDR3 length is 12 residues. The germline gives CDR1 SNHLY, CDR2 FYNNEI. CDR3 sequence reads: CASSDRGETQYF. CDR3 DNA: TGTGCCAGCAGTGACAGGGGGGAGACCCAGTACTTC. Full variable domain (remainder filled in from reference TRBV2 and TRBJ2-5): EPEVTQTPSHQVTQMGQEVILRCVPISNHLYFYWYRQILGQKVEFLVSFYNNEISEKSEIFDDQFSVERPDGSNFTLKIRSTKLEDSAMYFCASSDRGETQYFGPGTRLLVL.

This clone was recorded only once. J is TRBJ2-5 and V is TRBV7-2, with D possibly matching TRBD2 (6 bases). The CDR3 extends over 14 amino acids. Germline V gene sequence: CDR1 SGHTA, CDR2 FQGNSA. The ends were cut back, 1 base at V and 11 bases at J, with 17 bases in the middle. The CDR3 coding sequence is TGTGCCAGCAGCTTAGTGGTTGCGACGGGGGAGCAGTACTTC. It codes for CASSLVVATGEQYF.

With regard to this clone: Other DNA sequences in this sample translate to the same CDR3. The genes are TRBV30 and TRBJ1-1, with D tentatively TRBD1 (5 bases). Trimming took off 0 bases at V and 0 bases at J, with 5 bases between the two ends. This CDR3 is 13 amino acids long. Germline-derived CDR1 and CDR2 are GTSNPN and SVGIG (reference sequence). DNA for the CDR3: TGTGCCTGGAGTGTACAGGTGAACACTGAAGCTTTCTTT. The encoded protein is CAWSVQVNTEAFF.

The table lists this clone with a few counts. This rearrangement joins TRBV2 to TRBJ2-6, with D unclear. The CDR3 sequence is 15 residues long. The ends were cut back, 6 bases at V and 0 bases at J, with 9 bases in the middle. Looked up from germline, CDR1 is SNHLY and CDR2 is FYNNEI. CDR3 loop: CASRDGISGANVLTF. DNA for the CDR3: TGTGCCAGCAGGGATGGAATCTCTGGGGCCAACGTCCTGACTTTC.

This chain uses TRBV28 with TRBJ1-1; TRBD1 matches 9 bases. CDR1 and CDR2 from the germline V gene are MDHEN and SYDVKM. CDR3 size: 12 residues. Trimming took 3 bases from V and 13 from J; bases not matched to a gene: 6. As DNA, the CDR3 is TGTGCCAGCAGTTTGACAGGGGGTTTTGTTTTCTTT. It is translated as CASSLTGGFVFF. Full variable domain (outside the CDR3, taken from reference TRBV28 and TRBJ1-1): DVKVTQSSRYLVKRTGEKVFLECVQDMDHENMFWYRQDPGLGLRLIYFSYDVKMKEKGDIPEGYSVSREKKERFSLILESASTNQTSMYLCASSLTGGFVFFGQGTRLTVV.

The chain carries TRBV7-2 and TRBJ2-7; perhaps TRBD2 as D (5 bases). This CDR3 is 17 amino acids long. V shed 1 base and J shed 1 base, with 17 bases lying between them. Germline V gene lookup returns CDR1 SGHTA and CDR2 FQGNSA. The DNA for the CDR3 is TGTGCCAGCAGCTTAGTCGGTGGGAGTCTCCTGTCCTACGAGCAGTACTTC. It is translated as CASSLVGGSLLSYEQYF.

The chain links TRBV11-2 to TRBJ2-5, with 8 bases identical to TRBD1. Germline CDR1 reads SGHAT; CDR2 reads FQNNGV. Trimming cost V 2 bases and J 4 bases; bases outside gene matches: 3. This CDR3 is built from 14 residues. CDR3: CASSLHRGSETQYF. The CDR3 DNA is TGTGCCAGCAGCTTACACAGGGGGTCAGAGACCCAGTACTTC.

The rearrangement links TRBV10-3 to TRBJ2-2; perhaps TRBD2 as D (5 bases). The CDR3 spans 13 residues. V was clipped by 3 bases and J by 5 bases, with 7 bases between them. Germline CDR1 and CDR2: ENHRY and SYGVKD. CDR3 DNA sequence: TGTGCCATCAGTGACACGGGGACCGGGGAGCTGTTTTTT. Translation: CAISDTGTGELFF.

This chain joins TRBV2 and TRBJ2-5; D unclear. The J call may be incorrect, as the DNA end agrees better with TRBJ2-7. Germline loops: CDR1 SNHLY, CDR2 FYNNEI. The CDR3 runs to 10 residues. This chain's CDR3 is CASSLHEQYF. The CDR3, as DNA: TGTGCCAGCAGTCTCCACGAGCAGTACTTC.

The chain carries TRBV15 and TRBJ1-2; weak D call: TRBD1 (5 bases). The CDR3 runs 16 residues. V lost 4 bases and J 0 bases, leaving 15 bases between the germline ends. Germline V CDR1 and CDR2: LNHNV, YYDKDF (reference sequence). The DNA of the CDR3 is TGTGCCACCAGCATGGGGAAGTGGGGGGCTAACTATGGCTACACCTTC. Translated, it gives CATSMGKWGANYGYTF.

The chain employs TRBV5-1 and TRBJ2-7, with a tentative D call TRBD1 (7 bases). V was shortened by 4 bases and J by 0 bases, with 14 bases between the two germline ends. The CDR3 extends over 15 amino acids. CDR1 SGHRS and CDR2 YFSETQ come from the germline V gene. CDR3 bases: TGCGCCAGCAGCCCCGCGGGACAGAGCTCCTACGAGCAGTACTTC. This gives the protein CASSPAGQSSYEQYF.

The CDR3 DNA sequence: TGTGCCAGCAGCTTATCGCGGGCCTCCTACGAGCAGTACTTC. Its translation is CASSLSRASYEQYF. The V gene is TRBV7-2, the J gene TRBJ2-7, with D maybe TRBD2 (5 bases). Germline CDR1 and CDR2: SGHTA and FQGNSA. The V gene lost 2 bases and the J gene lost 0 bases, with 8 bases spanning the gap. The CDR3 totals 14 residues.

The V call is TRBV6-1, the J call TRBJ1-5; D remains ambiguous. V dropped 1 base and J dropped 5 bases, with 15 bases sitting between them. CDR1 is MNHNS, CDR2 SASEGT, per germline. The CDR3 consists of 16 residues. CDR3 loop: CASSEVGGFPDQPQHF. Here the CDR3 DNA reads TGTGCCAGCAGTGAAGTCGGTGGCTTTCCGGATCAGCCCCAGCATTTT.

This CDR3 reads CASSQGGGASTGELFF. The CDR3 coding sequence is TGTGCCAGCAGCCAAGGGGGCGGGGCCAGCACCGGGGAGCTGTTTTTT. V and J are TRBV7-9 and TRBJ2-2, with D tentatively TRBD1 (7 bases). Per the germline V gene, CDR1 is SEHNR and CDR2 is FQNEAQ (reference sequence). The ends were cut back, 5 bases at V and 4 bases at J, with 17 bases in the middle. This CDR3 has 16 amino acids.

This chain links TRBV6-6 with TRBJ2-7; a possible D gene is TRBD1 (6 bases). The CDR3 is made up of 12 amino acids. Germline CDR1 MNHNY, CDR2 SVGAGI (reference sequence). Trimming pared 3 bases from V and 12 bases from J, leaving 15 bases between. CDR3 DNA sequence: TGTGCCAGCAGTTATCAACAGGGAGATTTGTACTTC. Translation: CASSYQQGDLYF.

The rearrangement uses TRBV5-1 and TRBJ1-4; TRBD1 matches at 10 bases. From germline, CDR1 is SGHRS and CDR2 YFSETQ. The V gene end was trimmed by 4 bases and the J gene end by 7 bases; junction bases not matched to a gene: 7. The CDR3 extends over 15 amino acids. CDR3 nucleotide sequence: TGCGCCAGCAGCATAGAAGGGACAGGGGTTGAAAAACTGTTTTTT. It is translated as CASSIEGTGVEKLFF.

The gene calls are TRBV7-8 and TRBJ2-5, with TRBD1 identical over 7 bases. The ends lost 4 bases at V and 1 base at J; junction bases unmatched: 6. The CDR3 loop spans 15 amino acids. Per germline, CDR1 SGHVS and CDR2 FQNEAQ. Here the CDR3 DNA reads TGTGCCAGCAGCTCACAGGGGTCGATCCAAGAGACCCAGTACTTC. Protein: CASSSQGSIQETQYF.